This paragraph covers one TCR beta chain sequence. The antigen remains unidentified. Libraries were UMI-labeled 5' RACE TRB cDNA. TCRdb re-called the 5' RACE reads; one entry per CDR3 protein, DNA not given. The ten most abundant clones cover about 1.1% of a sample with approximately 96,000 distinct CDR3 sequences. These data belong to a study of CXCR3-negative and CXCR3-positive naive CD8 T cells. By phenotype, naive CD8+ T cells were CD45RO-CCR7+CD27+CD95-. General study findings and limits: Higher TRB CDR3 hydrophobicity marked CXCR3-positive naive cells relative to CXCR3-negative naive cells.

The CDR3 consists of 14 residues. The germline V gene has CDR1 SGHTA and CDR2 FQGNSA. The sample taken for sequencing was naive CXCR3+ CD8+ T cells from blood. Subset in this sample: CD45RO-CCR7+CD27+CD95- naive CD8+ T cells expressing CXCR3 (TNR3+). The source is a human donor in good health. Some clones in this sample may be carry-over from other donors' samples. The rearrangement joins TRBV7-2 to TRBJ2-1; absent DNA, TCRdb's TRBD1 call cannot be checked. CDR3 protein: CASILTGLHNEQFF.